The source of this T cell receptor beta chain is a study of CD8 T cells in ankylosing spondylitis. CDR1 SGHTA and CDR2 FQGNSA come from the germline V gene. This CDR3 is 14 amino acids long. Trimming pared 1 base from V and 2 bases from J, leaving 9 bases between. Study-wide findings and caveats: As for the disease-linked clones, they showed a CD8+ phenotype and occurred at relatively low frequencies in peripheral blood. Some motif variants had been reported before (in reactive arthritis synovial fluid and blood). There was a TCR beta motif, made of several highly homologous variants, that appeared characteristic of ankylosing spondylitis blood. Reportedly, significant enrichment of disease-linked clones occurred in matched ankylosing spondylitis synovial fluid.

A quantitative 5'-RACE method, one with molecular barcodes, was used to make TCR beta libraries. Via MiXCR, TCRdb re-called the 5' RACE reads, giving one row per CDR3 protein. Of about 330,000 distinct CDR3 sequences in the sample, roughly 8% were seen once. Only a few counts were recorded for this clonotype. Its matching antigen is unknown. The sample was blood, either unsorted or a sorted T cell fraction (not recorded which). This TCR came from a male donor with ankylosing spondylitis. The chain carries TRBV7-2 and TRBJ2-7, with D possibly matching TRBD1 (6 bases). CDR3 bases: TGTGCCAGCAGCTTAGACAGGGCGGCCTACGAGCAGTACTTC. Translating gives CASSLDRAAYEQYF.